This T cell receptor (beta chain) was obtained from a study of long-term antiretroviral therapy in people with HIV. General study results and limits: All time points showed a repertoire dominated by clones expanded before ART. Post-ART samples showed increased diversity that remained below transplant donor control levels. Repertoires looked antigen-experienced, with only a slight naive shift after ART.

Assay version v3.0 of immunoSEQ was used, and it was run at survey level. Here immunoSEQ multiplex PCR was the method, and the copy in TCRdb shows in-frame clones only, minus some. The data contain around 39,000 clones, 83% of them singletons. Germline-derived CDR1 and CDR2 are SGHDT and YYEEEE. The CDR3 length is 16 residues. Trimming cost V 4 bases and J 2 bases; bases outside gene matches: 6. Turning to this clone: Its antigen is currently unknown.

Sequencing used unsorted PBMCs, obtained 1 year after starting antiretroviral therapy. The chain links TRBV5-6 to TRBJ2-2; 9 bases align to TRBD1. This sequence was found in a man between 18 and 35 years old with HIV. The CDR3 here is CASSPYRGRNTGELFF. The CDR3, as DNA: TGTGCCAGCAGCCCTTACAGGGGGCGAAACACCGGGGAGCTGTTTTTT.